The rows below give T cell receptor beta chains drawn from one sample of a study of cytomegalovirus exposure and HLA in healthy donors. Data came from immunoSEQ multiplex PCR; TCRdb stores just in-frame clones and leaves some out. Among 250,000 or so clones listed, 80% to 95% were seen once. Specimen: PBMCs. The receptor set was obtained from a girl aged 2-10 years in good health and CMV-seronegative. Both conserved end residues are part of each CDR3. D genes are given only for firm matches. Expanded clones are given a class, and other clones once, few, many or no size at all.

v_call	d_call	j_call	clone_size	cdr3_nt	cdr3_aa
TRBV9	TRBD1	TRBJ1-2	NA	TGTGCCAGCAGCGTAGGGGAACAGGGGTGGGGCTACACCTTC	CASSVGEQGWGYTF
TRBV6-5	NA	TRBJ1-5	NA	TGTGCCTCCGGGAGGGAGGGCTACCAGCCCCAGCATTTT	CASGREGYQPQHF
TRBV29-1	NA	TRBJ1-1	NA	TGCAGCGGGGGGGAGGGGACACAAAAAGCTTTCTTT	CSGGEGTQKAFF
TRBV15	TRBD1	TRBJ1-5	NA	TGTGCCACCCGGGGGACAGGGTCACCTAATCAGCCCCAGCATTTT	CATRGTGSPNQPQHF
TRBV18	NA	TRBJ2-7	NA	TGTGCCAGCTCCCCCCCGGTGCGCGACGAGCAGTACTTC	CASSPPVRDEQYF
TRBV19	NA	TRBJ1-5	NA	TGTGCCAGTAGTATAGATCCCGGGGGATCTCAGCCCCAGCATTTT	CASSIDPGGSQPQHF
TRBV19	NA	TRBJ2-3	NA	TGTGCCAGTAGTATAAAGCCTAGCTACGATACGCAGTATTTT	CASSIKPSYDTQYF
TRBV5-6	TRBD2	TRBJ2-1	NA	TGTGCCAGCAGCTTAAGCGGGGGGTACAATGAGCAGTTCTTC	CASSLSGGYNEQFF
TRBV2	TRBD2	TRBJ2-1	few	TGTGCCAGCAGTGACCAGACTAGCGGGTCCTACAATGAGCAGTTCTTC	CASSDQTSGSYNEQFF
TRBV7-9	NA	TRBJ1-4	NA	TGTGCCAGCAGCCCACGGGGAGGACGGGAAAAACTGTTTTTT	CASSPRGGREKLFF
TRBV19	NA	TRBJ1-1	NA	TGTGCCAGTAGTACCAGCGGGCCAGAAGCTTTCTTT	CASSTSGPEAFF
TRBV7-9	NA	TRBJ1-1	NA	TGTGCCAGCAGCCACCCACTACAGGACAATCTTGGCACTGAAGCTTTCTTT	CASSHPLQDNLGTEAFF
TRBV19	NA	TRBJ1-4	NA	TGTGCCAGTAGTTTCTGGGGCTCTGAGGTGGAAAAACTGTTTTTT	CASSFWGSEVEKLFF
TRBV7-9	NA	TRBJ2-3	once	TGTGCCAGCAGCTTCCGCGGAGATACGCAGTATTTT	CASSFRGDTQYF
TRBV19	NA	TRBJ1-5	NA	TGTGCCAGTAGTATAGCAGGGGATAGCAATCAGCCCCAGCATTTT	CASSIAGDSNQPQHF
TRBV5-1	NA	TRBJ2-3	NA	TGCGCCAGCAGCTTGAGGACAGTGACAGATACGCAGTATTTT	CASSLRTVTDTQYF
TRBV19	NA	TRBJ1-1	NA	TGTGCCAGTAGTACGACAGGGAACACTGAAGCTTTCTTT	CASSTTGNTEAFF
TRBV5-5	NA	TRBJ2-3	NA	TGTGCCAGCAGCTTCTCACTTGGCACAGATACGCAGTATTTT	CASSFSLGTDTQYF
TRBV7-2	NA	TRBJ2-7	NA	TGTGCCAGCAGCTTGGGGATCGGGACTTCCTACGAGCAGTACTTC	CASSLGIGTSYEQYF
TRBV5-1	TRBD1	TRBJ1-1	NA	TGCGCCAGCAGCTTGAGGACAGGGTCGAACACTGAAGCTTTCTTT	CASSLRTGSNTEAFF
TRBV6-5	TRBD1	TRBJ1-3	once	TGTGCCAGCAGTTACCGACAGGGGCCTGGAAACACCATATATTTT	CASSYRQGPGNTIYF
TRBV6-1	TRBD1	TRBJ2-7	few	TGTGCCAGCGGGAGGACAGGGGTTCCTAACGAGCAGTACTTC	CASGRTGVPNEQYF
TRBV27	NA	TRBJ1-1	NA	TGTGCCAGCAGTGATAGAGGGATGAACACTGAAGCTTTCTTT	CASSDRGMNTEAFF
TRBV7-6	TRBD1	TRBJ1-1	once	TGTGCCAGCAGCCCCTTACCAGGGGGGAACACTGAAGCTTTCTTT	CASSPLPGGNTEAFF
TRBV25-1	NA	TRBJ1-4	NA	TGTGCCAGCAGTGAATATGCGGGGAATCTTAATGAAAAACTGTTTTTT	CASSEYAGNLNEKLFF
TRBV6-5	NA	TRBJ1-2	NA	TGTGCCAGCAGTTACTCTCAGGTTTATGGCTACACCTTC	CASSYSQVYGYTF
TRBV2	NA	TRBJ1-1	NA	TGTGCCAGCAGTGTGACCGGGACACCCAACACTGAAGCTTTCTTT	CASSVTGTPNTEAFF
TRBV5-1	NA	TRBJ1-1	few	TGCGCCAGCAGCTCGGCGGGAATGAACACTGAAGCTTTCTTT	CASSSAGMNTEAFF
TRBV5-6	NA	TRBJ2-2	NA	TGTGCCAGCAGCTTGGAGGCAGGGGCCCCCGGGGAGCTGTTTTTT	CASSLEAGAPGELFF
TRBV11-2	TRBD2	TRBJ2-1	NA	TGTGCCAGCAGCTCCGGACTAGCGGGAGCTTTTCTGTTCTTC	CASSSGLAGAFLFF
TRBV2	NA	TRBJ1-1	NA	TGTGCCAGCAGTGAAGGACCAGGGGCGAACACTGAAGCTTTCTTT	CASSEGPGANTEAFF
TRBV27	TRBD2	TRBJ2-1	NA	TGTGCCAGCAGTTCTCCAGCGGGAGGGCGGTATGAGCAGTTCTTC	CASSSPAGGRYEQFF
TRBV29-1	NA	TRBJ2-2	once	TGCAGCGTTGAACCGCGGGGCGCGAACACCGGGGAGCTGTTTTTT	CSVEPRGANTGELFF
TRBV6-6	NA	TRBJ2-7	NA	TGTGCCAGCAGTTACTCGTTGTACGGTGTTTTGCAGTACTTC	CASSYSLYGVLQYF
TRBV9	NA	TRBJ2-3	NA	TGTGCCAGCAGTCTCGGGACTGGTTTCATGGATACGCAGTATTTT	CASSLGTGFMDTQYF
TRBV4-1	TRBD2	TRBJ2-1	NA	TGCGCCAGCAGCCAAGGGACTAGCGGGAGTCGCAATGAGCAGTTCTTC	CASSQGTSGSRNEQFF
TRBV6-5	NA	TRBJ1-6	NA	TGTGCCAGCAGGGGCGCCTATAATTCACCCCTCCACTTT	CASRGAYNSPLHF
TRBV30	NA	TRBJ1-4	NA	TGTGCCTGGAGTGGCGGCGAAAAACTGTTTTTT	CAWSGGEKLFF
TRBV18	TRBD1	TRBJ1-1	NA	TGTGCCAGCTCACCCCACGTGGGGAACTATCGTGGGACAGCCCACACTGAAGCTTTCTTT	CASSPHVGNYRGTAHTEAFF
TRBV30	TRBD2	TRBJ2-2	NA	TGTGCCTGGAGTGAAGGGACTAGGCCCGCCGGGGAGCTGTTTTTT	CAWSEGTRPAGELFF
TRBV30	NA	TRBJ1-1	NA	TGTGCCTGGAGCGTGGGGGCGGTGACTGAAGCTTTCTTT	CAWSVGAVTEAFF
TRBV6-5	NA	TRBJ2-5	NA	TGTGCCAGCAGTTACTCGAGGGGACAAACACAAGAGACCCAGTACTTC	CASSYSRGQTQETQYF